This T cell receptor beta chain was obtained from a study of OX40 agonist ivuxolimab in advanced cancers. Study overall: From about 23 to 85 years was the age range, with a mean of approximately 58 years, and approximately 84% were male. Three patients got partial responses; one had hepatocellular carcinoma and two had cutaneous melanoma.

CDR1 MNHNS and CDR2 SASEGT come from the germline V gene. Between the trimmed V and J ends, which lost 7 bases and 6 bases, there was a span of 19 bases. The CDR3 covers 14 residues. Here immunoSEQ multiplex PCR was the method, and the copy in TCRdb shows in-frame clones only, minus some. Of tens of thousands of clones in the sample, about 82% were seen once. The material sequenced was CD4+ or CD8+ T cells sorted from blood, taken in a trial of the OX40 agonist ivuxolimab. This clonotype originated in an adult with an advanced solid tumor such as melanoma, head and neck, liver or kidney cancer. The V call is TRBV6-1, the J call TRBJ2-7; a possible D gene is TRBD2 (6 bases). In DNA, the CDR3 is TGTGCCAGCATTCATACTAGCATGTTGCGCGAGCAGTACTTC. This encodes CASIHTSMLREQYF.